The 11 T cell receptor beta chains below all came from one sample that was sequenced in a study of response to subunit inactivated influenza vaccine (dated by TCRdb to about 2018). The protocol used for the library was RT-PCR. The reads were generated on an Illumina HiSeq 2500. TCRdb trimmed public reads at Q25 via fastp, called clones via MiXCR and kept in-frame beta chains. Each CDR3 protein gets just one entry, which takes the most common genes and DNA from the rows behind it. Here the sample has some 500,000 distinct CDR3 sequences; 16% occur a single time. The ten largest make up around 3% of the sample. Sequencing was performed on CD4+ T cells sorted from PBMCs, taken roughly 24 months after vaccination. These TCRs come from a man aged 50-75 years who received an inactivated influenza vaccine. Donor details come from another sample of the same person, matched by shared clones.

This chain joins TRBV10-3 and TRBJ2-1, with 7 positions matching TRBD2. CDR3 length equals 15 residues. Germline V gene data show CDR1 as ENHRY and CDR2 as SYGVKD. V lost 6 bases, J lost 4 bases, and 9 bases stayed unmatched. The CDR3 loop is CAIRDGGEGYNEQFF. The DNA of the CDR3 is TGTGCCATCAGAGATGGGGGGGAGGGGTACAATGAGCAGTTCTTC.

This clonotype was seen a handful of times. This chain connects TRBV10-3 to TRBJ2-7; 12 bases align to TRBD2. Germline V gene sequence: CDR1 ENHRY, CDR2 SYGVKD. The CDR3 spans 14 residues. V was pared by 6 bases and J by 6 bases, with 6 bases of the junction left unmatched. The CDR3 loop reads CAISRLAGESEQYF. The CDR3 DNA sequence: TGTGCCATCAGCCGACTAGCGGGAGAAAGCGAGCAGTACTTC.

The chain combines TRBV4-3 with TRBJ2-3; 12 nucleotides match TRBD2. This CDR3 contains 15 residues. Germline-derived CDR1 and CDR2 are LGHNA and YSLEER. Trimming took 4 bases from V and 4 from J; bases not matched to a gene: 3. CDR3 DNA sequence: TGCGCCAGCAGCCCGACTAGCGGGAGTCCAGATACGCAGTATTTT. Its translation is CASSPTSGSPDTQYF.

This clonotype occurred a few times. The rearrangement uses TRBV4-3 and TRBJ1-2; TRBD1 aligns across 7 bases. V dropped 0 bases and J dropped 2; count of bases not matched to a gene: 3. CDR1 LGHNA and CDR2 YSLEER come from the germline V gene. The CDR3 runs 15 residues. CDR3 nucleotide sequence: TGCGCCAGCAGCCAAGAGGGCAGGGGGAACTATGGCTACACCTTC. This translates into CASSQEGRGNYGYTF.

The chain is built from TRBV30 and TRBJ2-2; 9 nucleotides align to TRBD1. The CDR3 runs 16 residues. The ends lost 2 bases at V and 1 base at J; junction bases unmatched: 5. Germline CDR1 reads GTSNPN; CDR2 reads SVGIG (reference sequence). Here the CDR3 DNA reads TGTGCCTGGAGTAGTTGGGGACAGGGGAACACCGGGGAGCTGTTTTTT. Its protein is CAWSSWGQGNTGELFF.

The V and J genes are TRBV12-3 or TRBV12-4 and TRBJ2-7, with D possibly TRBD2 on 5 matching bases. The CDR3 runs 15 residues. V gave up 6 bases and J gave up 0 bases, with 15 bases separating them. CDR3 sequence: CASRSNRGSSYEQYF. CDR3 bases: TGTGCCAGCAGGAGTAATCGGGGAAGCTCCTACGAGCAGTACTTC.

The gene calls are TRBV7-9 and TRBJ1-5, with 8 nucleotides matching TRBD1. The germline V gene has CDR1 SEHNR and CDR2 FQNEAQ (reference sequence). Trimming cost V 5 bases and J 7 bases; bases outside gene matches: 10. The CDR3 sequence is 15 residues long. CDR3 sequence (DNA): TGTGCCAGCAGCGCAAACGACCAGGGGGCCCAGCCCCAGCATTTT. This translates into CASSANDQGAQPQHF.

This clonotype was recorded many times. The chain combines TRBV2 with TRBJ1-5; 10 bases match TRBD1. J lost 2 bases, V lost 6 bases, and 4 bases had no gene match. The CDR3 totals 15 residues. Germline V gene sequence: CDR1 SNHLY, CDR2 FYNNEI. Here the CDR3 reads CASSGDRGGNQPQHF. CDR3 nucleotide sequence: TGTGCCAGCAGCGGGGACAGGGGAGGCAATCAGCCCCAGCATTTT.

This clonotype was detected only a few times. This chain uses TRBV4-3 with TRBJ2-1; 9 nucleotides line up with TRBD2. The CDR3 has 16 amino acids. Looked up from germline, CDR1 is LGHNA and CDR2 is YSLEER. J gave up 3 bases and V 0 bases, and 3 bases lay outside the gene matches. Written as DNA, the CDR3 is TGCGCCAGCAGCCAAGAAGCGGGAGGACGCTACAATGAGCAGTTCTTC. Protein product: CASSQEAGGRYNEQFF.

The chain links TRBV29-1 to TRBJ1-2, with 7 nucleotides matching TRBD1. V gave up 6 bases and J gave up 5 bases; unmatched junction bases: 3. This CDR3 is built from 11 residues. Germline CDR1 SQVTM, CDR2 ANQGSEA. The CDR3 here is CSVRGQYGYTF. CDR3 DNA: TGCAGCGTCCGGGGACAGTATGGCTACACCTTC.

In this sample, this clonotype turned up a few times. The chain is built from TRBV29-1 and TRBJ2-7, with D unresolved. Germline V CDR1 and CDR2: SQVTM, ANQGSEA. CDR3 length: 18 residues. V was cut by 0 bases and J by 2 bases, with 23 bases left in between. CDR3 loop: CSVEDRGKEWGFTYEQYF. As DNA, the CDR3 is TGCAGCGTTGAAGATCGTGGGAAAGAATGGGGTTTTACCTACGAGCAGTACTTC.